What follows are 30 T cell receptor beta chains derived from one specimen sequenced in a study of blood T cell repertoires in COVID-19. Assay used: immunoSEQ multiplex PCR; TCRdb lists only in-frame clones, some missing. In the table there are fewer than 65,000 clones, over 80% of which are singletons. Sequenced material: peripheral blood. These receptors came from a man aged 25-40 years with COVID-19, enrolled during active disease.

The CDR3: CASSFRTGGAGELFF. For the CDR3, the DNA is TGTGCCAGTAGCTTCCGGACGGGAGGAGCCGGGGAGCTGTTTTTT. This rearrangement joins TRBV19 to TRBJ2-2; TRBD2 aligns across 7 bases. Per germline, CDR1 LNHDA and CDR2 SQIVND (reference sequence). Germline trimming cut 6 bases from V and 6 bases from J; bases unmatched to any gene: 10. The CDR3 consists of 15 residues.

This clone was counted a single time. The chain is built from TRBV18 and TRBJ1-2; D possibly corresponds to TRBD1 (6 bases). V lost 3 bases to trimming and J lost 4 bases, with 12 bases between them. The CDR3 is 14 amino acids. Germline V gene sequence: CDR1 KGHSH, CDR2 LQKENI. CDR3 amino acids: CASSPQGLGYGYTF. CDR3 nucleotide sequence: TGTGCCAGCTCACCTCAGGGGCTCGGCTATGGCTACACCTTC.

V is TRBV11-2 and J is TRBJ2-7; TRBD2 matches 9 bases. In germline, CDR1 is SGHAT, CDR2 FQNNGV. Trimming removed 4 bases from V and 3 bases from J; junction bases left unmatched: 7. The CDR3 covers 15 residues. This CDR3 is CASSSPLAGDYEQYF. The CDR3 nucleotides read TGTGCCAGCAGCTCACCTTTAGCGGGGGACTACGAGCAGTACTTC.

This clone was recorded only once. The chain combines TRBV18 with TRBJ2-3; a weak D match, TRBD2 (5 bases). Between the trimmed V and J ends, which lost 6 bases and 4 bases, there was a span of 11 bases. Germline V CDR1 and CDR2: KGHSH, LQKENI. CDR3 length equals 13 residues. This chain's CDR3 is CASSTTVADTQYF. The CDR3 region has the DNA TGTGCCAGCTCGACTACGGTTGCAGATACGCAGTATTTT.

CDR3 sequence (DNA): TGCAGCGTTGCACCGGGAGCCAACTATGGCTACACCTTC. This sequence encodes CSVAPGANYGYTF. V and J are TRBV29-1 and TRBJ1-2; no clear D gene. Germline assignment: CDR1 SQVTM and CDR2 ANQGSEA. This CDR3 has 13 amino acids. Trimming cost V 4 bases and J 2 bases, with 11 bases left between them.

This rearrangement joins TRBV7-2 to TRBJ2-1; TRBD1 matches at 8 bases. The ends lost 1 base at V and 7 bases at J; junction bases unmatched: 0. CDR3 length: 13 amino acids. Germline-derived CDR1 and CDR2 are SGHTA and FQGNSA. The CDR3 nucleotides are TGTGCCAGCAGCTTAGGGACAGGGAATGAGCAGTTCTTC. Protein sequence: CASSLGTGNEQFF. Based on the CDR3 plus reference TRBV7-2 and TRBJ2-1, the full variable domain is GAGVSQSPSNKVTEKGKDVELRCDPISGHTALYWYRQSLGQGLEFLIYFQGNSAPDKSGLPSDRFSAERTGGSVSTLTIQRTQQEDSAVYLCASSLGTGNEQFFGPGTRLTVL.

The CDR3: CASSVGRLGLAGGPYGTDTQYF. DNA of the CDR3: TGTGCCAGCAGCGTAGGGAGGCTGGGACTAGCGGGAGGGCCGTATGGGACAGATACGCAGTATTTT. The chain joins TRBV9 to TRBJ2-3; 16 nucleotides match TRBD2. J lost 3 bases, V lost 0 bases, and 16 bases had no gene match. CDR1 and CDR2 (germline): SGDLS, YYNGEE. This CDR3 comprises 22 residues. The complete variable domain, with remaining parts taken from reference TRBV9 and TRBJ2-3, reads DSGVTQTPKHLITATGQRVTLRCSPRSGDLSVYWYQQSLDQGLQFLIQYYNGEERAKGNILERFSAQQFPDLHSELNLSSLELGDSALYFCASSVGRLGLAGGPYGTDTQYFGPGTRLTVL.

This clone was detected once. The genes are TRBV10-1 and TRBJ2-2, with 9 bases identical to TRBD1. With 6 bases clipped from V and 3 bases from J, the junction kept 8 bases outside the gene matches. There are 16 residues in the CDR3. From germline, CDR1 is WNHNN and CDR2 SYGVQD (reference sequence). CDR3 nucleotide sequence: TGCGCCAGCAGACCGACAGGGGGGTCGGACACCGGGGAGCTGTTTTTT. This gives the protein CASRPTGGSDTGELFF.

There are a few counts of this clone. The rearrangement uses TRBV3-1 (or the pseudogene TRBV3-2) and TRBJ1-5; D possibly corresponds to TRBD1 (6 bases). Germline V CDR1 and CDR2: LGHDT, YNNKEL (reference sequence). This CDR3 spans 14 amino acids. The V end lost 11 bases, the J end lost 0 bases, and 14 bases lay between the germline ends. The CDR3 sequence: CAVPDSHSNQPQHF. In DNA form, the CDR3 reads TGTGCCGTCCCGGACAGCCATAGCAATCAGCCCCAGCATTTT.

The chain has TRBV29-1 and TRBJ2-7, with D possibly being TRBD2 (6 bases). This CDR3 is 14 amino acids long. Germline-derived CDR1 and CDR2 are SQVTM and ANQGSEA. The ends were cut back, 4 bases at V and 6 bases at J, with 19 bases in the middle. DNA for the CDR3: TGCAGCGTTGGTCCCCTCGGAGGGAAGGGCGAGCAGTACTTC. Translated, it gives CSVGPLGGKGEQYF.

The chain combines TRBV6-2 or TRBV6-3 with TRBJ1-5; D not certain. The CDR3 is 14 amino acids. The germline V gene encodes CDR1 MNHEY and CDR2 SVGEGT. The V end was cut by 2 bases, the J end by 8 bases, with 13 bases between. The CDR3 is CASSYQSLFEPQHF. CDR3 sequence (DNA): TGTGCCAGCAGTTACCAATCGCTATTTGAGCCCCAGCATTTT.

The chain is built from TRBV14 and TRBJ1-2, with a tentative D call TRBD1 (6 bases). Germline V gene data show CDR1 as SGHDN and CDR2 as FVKESK. CDR3 length: 13 amino acids. Between the trimmed V and J ends, which lost 3 bases and 8 bases, there was a span of 13 bases. The CDR3 reads CASSQPGVGGYTF. The CDR3 nucleotides read TGTGCCAGCAGCCAGCCAGGGGTGGGCGGCTACACCTTC.

This chain uses TRBV6-6 with TRBJ2-7; maybe TRBD1 (6 bases). CDR1 and CDR2 (germline): MNHNY, SVGAGI (reference sequence). This CDR3 has 13 residues. Trimming took 11 bases from V and 2 from J, leaving 16 bases between them. The CDR3 DNA sequence: TGTGCCGTCTCAGGGGCAGGGGCCTACGAGCAGTACTTC. This sequence encodes CAVSGAGAYEQYF.

The rearrangement links TRBV14 to TRBJ2-6, with 9 bases that match TRBD1. The CDR3 spans 19 residues. After removal of 0 bases from V and 0 bases from J, the junction contained 6 bases not matched to a gene. CDR1 is SGHDN and CDR2 is FVKESK in the germline V gene. For the CDR3, the DNA is TGTGCCAGCAGCCAAGATAACAGGGGGCGCGGCTCTGGGGCCAACGTCCTGACTTTC. It is translated as CASSQDNRGRGSGANVLTF.

J is TRBJ2-1 and V is TRBV6-1, with a possible D match to TRBD2 (6 bases). Germline CDR1 is MNHNS and CDR2 is SASEGT. The CDR3 totals 14 residues. V gave up 4 bases and J gave up 5 bases, with 12 bases separating them. Here the CDR3 reads CASSVAGTHNEQFF. As DNA, the CDR3 is TGTGCCAGCAGTGTAGCCGGGACTCACAATGAGCAGTTCTTC.

This chain uses TRBV5-1 with TRBJ2-3, with D possibly TRBD2 on 6 matching bases. This CDR3 contains 14 residues. CDR1 SGHRS and CDR2 YFSETQ come from the germline V gene. V lost 4 bases and J lost 5, with 14 bases in between. The CDR3 spells CASSLNGGQDTQYF. Here the CDR3 DNA reads TGCGCCAGCAGCCTTAATGGAGGGCAAGATACGCAGTATTTT.

In its sample, this clone was seen once. V usage is TRBV28 and J usage is TRBJ1-1; tentatively, D is TRBD1 (6 bases). CDR1 is MDHEN, CDR2 SYDVKM, per germline. The CDR3 contains 14 residues. V gave up 8 bases and J gave up 2 bases, with 15 bases separating them. CDR3 bases: TGTGCCAGCCGCCACTCGACAGGAAACACTGAAGCTTTCTTT. Its protein product is CASRHSTGNTEAFF.

The chain carries TRBV7-3 and TRBJ2-1, with 8 nucleotides matching TRBD2. CDR1 is SGHTA, CDR2 FQGTGA, per germline. The CDR3 loop spans 15 amino acids. J gave up 4 bases and V 3 bases, and 5 bases lay outside the gene matches. CDR3 residues: CASSFSGSGYNEQFF. The DNA of the CDR3 is TGTGCCAGCAGCTTCAGCGGGAGTGGATACAATGAGCAGTTCTTC. Using reference TRBV7-3 and TRBJ2-1 for the parts outside the CDR3, the full variable domain is GAGVSQTPSNKVTEKGKYVELRCDPISGHTALYWYRQSLGQGPEFLIYFQGTGAADDSGLPNDRFFAVRPEGSVSTLKIQRTERGDSAVYLCASSFSGSGYNEQFFGPGTRLTVL.

This clone was recorded only once. V and J are TRBV7-2 and TRBJ2-3, with TRBD2 identical over 9 bases. Germline V CDR1 and CDR2: SGHTA, FQGNSA. The length of the CDR3 is 15 residues. Trimming at V came to 4 bases and at J to 0 bases, leaving 2 bases not matched to a gene. The CDR3 DNA reads TGTGCCAGCAGCTCCCTAGCGGGGAGCACAGATACGCAGTATTTT. Encoded protein: CASSSLAGSTDTQYF. The whole variable domain, remainder taken from reference TRBV7-2 and TRBJ2-3, is GAGVSQSPSNKVTEKGKDVELRCDPISGHTALYWYRQSLGQGLEFLIYFQGNSAPDKSGLPSDRFSAERTGGSVSTLTIQRTQQEDSAVYLCASSSLAGSTDTQYFGPGTRLTVL.

The CDR3 DNA reads TGCAGCGTTGTAGAGGCTGGCCCCCGCATCTACGAGCAGTACTTC. Protein product: CSVVEAGPRIYEQYF. This sequence joins TRBV29-1 and TRBJ2-7; the D is unclear. The CDR3 has 15 amino acids. CDR1 and CDR2 from the germline V gene are SQVTM and ANQGSEA. V lost 4 bases and J lost 3, with 19 bases in between.

The gene calls are TRBV30 and TRBJ1-6, with 7 bases that match TRBD1. V lost 0 bases and J lost 6; bases outside the gene matches: 8. Looked up from germline, CDR1 is GTSNPN and CDR2 is SVGIG (reference sequence). CDR3 size: 16 residues. CDR3 loop: CAWSVQVTGRNSPLHF. The CDR3 coding sequence is TGTGCCTGGAGTGTACAGGTGACAGGGCGTAATTCACCCCTCCACTTT.

The chain is built from TRBV4-2 and TRBJ2-5; 12 nucleotides match TRBD1. The CDR3 has 16 residues. Germline V gene data show CDR1 as LGHNA and CDR2 as YNFKEQ. The ends lost 2 bases at V and 5 bases at J; junction bases unmatched: 6. The CDR3 DNA reads as TGTGCCAGCAGCCAAAAACCGGGACAGGGGGCGGAGACCCAGTACTTC. It encodes CASSQKPGQGAETQYF.

CDR3 DNA sequence: TGTGCCAGCAGCCCCTACAGGGGACGGGAAGAAAAACTGTTTTTT. This gives the protein CASSPYRGREEKLFF. V and J are TRBV7-9 and TRBJ1-4, with 7 bases identical to TRBD1. V lost 5 bases to trimming and J lost 8 bases; unmatched junction nucleotides: 11. This CDR3 has 15 amino acids. In germline, CDR1 is SEHNR, CDR2 FQNEAQ (reference sequence).

This clone has more than one count but fewer than ten. V gene TRBV5-4 combines with J gene TRBJ1-3; D is perhaps TRBD1 (5 bases). Germline V gives CDR1 SGHNT, CDR2 YYREEE (reference sequence). V was pared by 2 bases and J by 0 bases, with 9 bases between. This CDR3 has 15 residues. The CDR3 region is CASSLDSTSGNTIYF. CDR3 DNA: TGTGCCAGCAGCTTAGACAGCACCTCTGGAAACACCATATATTTT.

The V and J genes are TRBV5-4 and TRBJ2-2; a possible D gene is TRBD2 (6 bases). The CDR3 is 14 residues long. From germline, CDR1 is SGHNT and CDR2 YYREEE (reference sequence). V shed 4 bases and J shed 1 base, with 8 bases lying between them. The CDR3 region has the DNA TGTGCCAGCAGCCTTAGCGGGAACACCGGGGAGCTGTTTTTT. Encoded protein: CASSLSGNTGELFF.

The rearrangement links TRBV10-3 to TRBJ2-2; unclear D gene. Trimming pared 6 bases from V and 6 bases from J, leaving 8 bases between. Germline V CDR1 and CDR2: ENHRY, SYGVKD. This CDR3 is built from 12 residues. This CDR3 reads CAISRVPGELFF. CDR3 coding DNA: TGTGCCATCAGCCGAGTTCCCGGGGAGCTGTTTTTT.

The chain recombines TRBV19 with TRBJ1-6; 10 positions agree with TRBD1. This CDR3 comprises 16 residues. J lost 10 bases, V lost 4 bases, and 10 bases had no gene match. Germline assignment: CDR1 LNHDA and CDR2 SQIVND (reference sequence). In DNA, the CDR3 is TGTGCCAGTAGTAAGCTTTGGACAGGGGGAAGCTCACCCCTCCACTTT. Translating gives CASSKLWTGGSSPLHF.

This clone was observed once. The genes are TRBV6-6 and TRBJ2-7; no firm D call. Germline V gives CDR1 MNHNY, CDR2 SVGAGI (reference sequence). The CDR3 runs 10 residues. V was trimmed by 6 bases and J by 6 bases, leaving 6 bases between them. CDR3 amino acids: CASRASEQYF. As DNA, the CDR3 is TGTGCCAGCAGAGCAAGCGAGCAGTACTTC.

The chain uses TRBV14 and TRBJ1-2; D ambiguous. The germline V gene encodes CDR1 SGHDN and CDR2 FVKESK. Trimming stripped 0 bases from V and 7 bases from J, with 12 bases between. CDR3 length equals 14 residues. The CDR3 here is CASSQELRGSGYTF. Written as DNA, the CDR3 is TGTGCCAGCAGCCAAGAGCTCCGGGGTTCTGGCTACACCTTC.

In its sample, this clone was seen a few times. The chain carries TRBV6-1 and TRBJ1-2; D is uncertain. Germline CDR1 and CDR2: MNHNS and SASEGT. The CDR3 has 14 amino acids. V gave up 1 base and J gave up 9 bases, with 15 bases separating them. This CDR3 reads CASSEGRIDGRYTF. The CDR3 nucleotides are TGTGCCAGCAGTGAAGGACGGATTGATGGGCGCTACACCTTC.